This TCR beta chain was recorded in a study of blood T cells in healthy people across ages. Germline V gene data show CDR1 as LGHNA and CDR2 as YSLEER. This CDR3 contains 17 residues. Study-wide findings and caveats: Diversity of TCR beta per million T cells declined in a roughly linear way with age.

This clonotype was seen more than once but under ten times. Its antigen is currently unknown. Compared with germline, one end of the junction differs, possibly owing to a read error. With a J-beta primer mix and a sample-barcoded 5' primer, a second PCR ran roughly 6 to 11 cycles. TCRdb itself ran the 5' RACE reads through MiXCR, one entry per CDR3 protein. This table has some 790,000 distinct CDR3 sequences, under 30% appearing once. The rearrangement uses TRBV4-3 and TRBJ1-2; D is unresolved. This clonotype originated in a woman aged 80 or over in good health. Sequenced input: blood. CDR3 amino acids: CAGSQVSGFNRDYGYTF. CDR3 in DNA: TGCGCCGGCAGCCAAGTTTCAGGTTTTAATCGGGACTATGGCTACACCTTC.